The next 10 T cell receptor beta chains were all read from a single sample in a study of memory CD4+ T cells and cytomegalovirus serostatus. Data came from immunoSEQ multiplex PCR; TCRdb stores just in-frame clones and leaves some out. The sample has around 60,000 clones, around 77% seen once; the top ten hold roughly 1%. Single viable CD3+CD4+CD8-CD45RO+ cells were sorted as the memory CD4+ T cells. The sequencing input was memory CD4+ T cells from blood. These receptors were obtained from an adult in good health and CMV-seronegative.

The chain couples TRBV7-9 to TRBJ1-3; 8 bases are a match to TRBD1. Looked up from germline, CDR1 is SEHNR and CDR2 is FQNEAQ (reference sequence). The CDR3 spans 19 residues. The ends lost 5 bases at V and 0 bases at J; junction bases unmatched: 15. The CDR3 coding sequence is TGTGCCAGCAGCCCGGACAGGGAAGGGGTCCGCGGCTCTGGAAACACCATATATTTT. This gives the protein CASSPDREGVRGSGNTIYF.

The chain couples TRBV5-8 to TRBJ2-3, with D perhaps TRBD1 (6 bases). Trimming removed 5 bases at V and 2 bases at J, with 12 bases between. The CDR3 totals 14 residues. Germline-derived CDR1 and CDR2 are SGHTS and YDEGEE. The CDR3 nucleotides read TGTGCCAGCAGTCGCGGACAGTCCACAGATACGCAGTATTTT. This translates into CASSRGQSTDTQYF.

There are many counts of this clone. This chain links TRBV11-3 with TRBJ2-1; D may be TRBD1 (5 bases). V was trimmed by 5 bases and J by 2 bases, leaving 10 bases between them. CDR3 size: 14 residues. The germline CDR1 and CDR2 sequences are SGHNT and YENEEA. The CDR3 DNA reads TGTGCCAGCAGCCGACAGTGGCCCTACAATGAGCAGTTCTTC. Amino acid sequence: CASSRQWPYNEQFF.

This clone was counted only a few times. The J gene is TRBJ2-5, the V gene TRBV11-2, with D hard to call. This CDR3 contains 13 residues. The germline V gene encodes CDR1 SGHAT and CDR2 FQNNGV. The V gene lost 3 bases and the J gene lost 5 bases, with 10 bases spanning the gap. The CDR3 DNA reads TGTGCCAGCAGCTTTGCTGGCCGTGAGACCCAGTACTTC. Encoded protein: CASSFAGRETQYF. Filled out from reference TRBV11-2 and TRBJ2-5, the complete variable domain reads EAGVAQSPRYKIIEKRQSVAFWCNPISGHATLYWYQQILGQGPKLLIQFQNNGVVDDSQLPKDRFSAERLKGVDSTLKIQPAKLEDSAVYLCASSFAGRETQYFGPGTRLLVL.

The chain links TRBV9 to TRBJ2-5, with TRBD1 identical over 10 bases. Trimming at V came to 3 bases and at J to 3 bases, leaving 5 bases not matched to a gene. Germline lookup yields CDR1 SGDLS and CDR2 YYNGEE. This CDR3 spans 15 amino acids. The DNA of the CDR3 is TGTGCCAGCAGCGCGTCCGGGACAGGGGAAGAGACCCAGTACTTC. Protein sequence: CASSASGTGEETQYF.

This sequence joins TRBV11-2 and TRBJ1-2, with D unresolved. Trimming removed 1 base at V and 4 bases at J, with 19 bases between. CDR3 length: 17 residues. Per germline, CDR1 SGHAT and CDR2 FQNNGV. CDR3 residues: CASSLGRGQRNFYGYTF. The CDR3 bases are TGTGCCAGCAGCTTAGGCCGCGGGCAGCGAAATTTCTATGGCTACACCTTC. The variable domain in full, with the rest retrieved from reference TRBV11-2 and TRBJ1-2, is EAGVAQSPRYKIIEKRQSVAFWCNPISGHATLYWYQQILGQGPKLLIQFQNNGVVDDSQLPKDRFSAERLKGVDSTLKIQPAKLEDSAVYLCASSLGRGQRNFYGYTFGSGTRLTVV.

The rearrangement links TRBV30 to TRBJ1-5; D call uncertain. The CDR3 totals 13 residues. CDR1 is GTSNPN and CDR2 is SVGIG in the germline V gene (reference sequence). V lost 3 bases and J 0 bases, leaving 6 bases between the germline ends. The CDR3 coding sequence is TGTGCCTGGAGCCCGCATAGCAATCAGCCCCAGCATTTT. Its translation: CAWSPHSNQPQHF.

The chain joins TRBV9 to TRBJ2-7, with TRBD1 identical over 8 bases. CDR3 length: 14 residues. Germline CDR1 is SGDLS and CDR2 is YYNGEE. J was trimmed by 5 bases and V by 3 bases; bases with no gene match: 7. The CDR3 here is CASSAVAQGDEQYF. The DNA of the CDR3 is TGTGCCAGCAGCGCAGTAGCACAGGGGGACGAGCAGTACTTC.

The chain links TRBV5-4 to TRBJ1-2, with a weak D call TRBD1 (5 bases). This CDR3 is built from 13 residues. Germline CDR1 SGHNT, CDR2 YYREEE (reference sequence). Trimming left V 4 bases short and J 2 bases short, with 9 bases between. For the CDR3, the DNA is TGTGCCAGCAGCCACGACAGCAACTATGGCTACACCTTC. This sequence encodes CASSHDSNYGYTF. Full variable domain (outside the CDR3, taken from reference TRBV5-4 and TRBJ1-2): ETGVTQSPTHLIKTRGQQVTLRCSSQSGHNTVSWYQQALGQGPQFIFQYYREEENGRGNFPPRFSGLQFPNYSSELNVNALELDDSALYLCASSHDSNYGYTFGSGTRLTVV.

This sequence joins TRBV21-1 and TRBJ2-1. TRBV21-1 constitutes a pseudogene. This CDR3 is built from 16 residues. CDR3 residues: CASSSYPALPYNEQFF. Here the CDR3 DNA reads TGTGCCAGCAGCTCATACCCCGCTCTTCCCTACAATGAGCAGTTCTTC.